Each of the 5 T cell receptor beta chains below was sequenced from the same sample in a study of tissue T cells after allogeneic stem cell transplantation. Measured with immunoSEQ multiplex PCR; TCRdb has only the in-frame clones, and not every one. The sample has tens of thousands of clones, 85% seen once. Sequenced here: blood, sampled before transplantation. These receptors originate from a woman between 18 and 55 years old who later had graft-versus-host disease after an allogeneic stem cell transplant.

This chain joins TRBV7-3 and TRBJ2-2, with 7 bases aligning to TRBD1. The CDR3 is 17 amino acids. The V and J ends lost 5 bases and 6 bases, in that order; junction bases with no gene match: 15. Germline V gives CDR1 SGHTA, CDR2 FQGTGA. CDR3 DNA: TGTGCCAGCAGCCCTGACAGGGTGTTGGGTTTTGCCGGGGAGCTGTTTTTT. Its translation is CASSPDRVLGFAGELFF. The whole variable domain, remainder taken from reference TRBV7-3 and TRBJ2-2, is GAGVSQTPSNKVTEKGKYVELRCDPISGHTALYWYRQSLGQGPEFLIYFQGTGAADDSGLPNDRFFAVRPEGSVSTLKIQRTERGDSAVYLCASSPDRVLGFAGELFFGEGSRLTVL.

This rearrangement joins TRBV5-5 to TRBJ2-7; D gene uncertain. The germline CDR1 and CDR2 sequences are SGHKS and YYEKEE (reference sequence). V was trimmed by 0 bases and J by 1 base, leaving 8 bases between them. CDR3 length equals 14 residues. As DNA, the CDR3 is TGTGCCAGCAGCTTGGGGCAGCCATCCTACGAGCAGTACTTC. Its translation: CASSLGQPSYEQYF.

CDR3 amino acids: CASSPGTDEKLFF. CDR3 coding DNA: TGTGCCAGCAGCCCCGGGACAGATGAAAAACTGTTTTTT. The rearrangement uses TRBV9 and TRBJ1-4; 7 bases are a match to TRBD1. CDR3 length equals 13 residues. The V segment lost 4 bases and the J segment 6 bases; nucleotides outside the gene matches: 3. The germline V gene has CDR1 SGDLS and CDR2 YYNGEE.

As regards this clone: Relative to the germline gene, one junction end is altered; a read error may explain this. The CDR3 nucleotides read TGTGCCAGCAGTTTGAGGGGGGCTTACGACTTC. Its translation is CASSLRGAYDF. The rearrangement joins TRBV6-2 or TRBV6-3 to TRBJ2-5; TRBD1 or TRBD2 may be the D gene (6 bases each). The CDR3 sequence is 11 residues long. Germline-derived CDR1 and CDR2 are MNHEY and SVGEGT.

This clone came up a few times. The chain combines TRBV6-2 or TRBV6-3 with TRBJ2-1, with 11 bases aligning to TRBD2. CDR1 is MNHEY, CDR2 SVGEGT, per germline. This CDR3 contains 15 residues. V shed 2 bases and J 8 bases; nucleotides not matched to a gene: 5. The CDR3 region is CASSYEGTSGHEQFF. The CDR3 bases are TGTGCCAGCAGTTACGAGGGGACTAGCGGCCATGAGCAGTTCTTC.